A selection of T cell receptor beta chains follows, all from one sample in a study of T-cell reconstitution after alpha-beta-depleted transplantation in children. TCRdb re-called the PCR reads through MiXCR, storing one row per CDR3 protein. The table includes 600,000 to 800,000 distinct CDR3 sequences, around 12% detected once. The specimen was PBMCs, collected before TCRalphabeta/CD19-depleted stem cell transplant. These receptor sequences come from a girl aged 2-9 years with congenital amegakaryocytic thrombocytopenia, due to receive a stem cell transplant. CDR3s include the opening cysteine and the closing phenylalanine or tryptophan. A D gene is named only where the DNA matches it firmly. Clone size, where shown, is once, few, many, or a class for clones that have expanded.

v_gene: TRBV20-1; j_gene: TRBJ1-2; abundance: many; d_gene: -; CDR3aa: CSVRDRGYGYTF; CDR3nt: TGCAGTGTCCGGGATCGCGGCTATGGCTACACCTTC
v_gene: TRBV5-1; j_gene: TRBJ2-1; abundance: -; d_gene: -; CDR3aa: CASSFGTPSYNEQFF; CDR3nt: TGCGCCAGCAGCTTTGGGACACCTAGTTACAATGAGCAGTTCTTC
v_gene: TRBV3-1; j_gene: TRBJ2-5; abundance: once; d_gene: TRBD2; CDR3aa: CASSHTQREPQETQYF; CDR3nt: TGTGCCAGCAGCCACACACAGCGGGAGCCGCAAGAGACCCAGTACTTC
v_gene: TRBV13; j_gene: TRBJ2-2; abundance: -; d_gene: TRBD1; CDR3aa: CASSFDRGGLAGELFF; CDR3nt: TGTGCCAGCAGCTTTGACAGGGGCGGGTTGGCCGGGGAGCTGTTTTTT
v_gene: TRBV10-1; j_gene: TRBJ2-2; abundance: -; d_gene: -; CDR3aa: CASSESGLISNTGELFF; CDR3nt: TGCGCCAGCAGTGAGTCGGGCTTAATCTCGAACACCGGGGAGCTGTTTTTT
v_gene: TRBV3-1; j_gene: TRBJ2-3; abundance: -; d_gene: TRBD1; CDR3aa: CASTLTRGQGSTDTQYF; CDR3nt: TGTGCCAGCACCTTAACCAGAGGACAGGGGTCAACAGATACGCAGTATTTT
v_gene: TRBV20-1; j_gene: TRBJ2-5; abundance: many; d_gene: TRBD2; CDR3aa: CSAPRLAGTEETQYF; CDR3nt: TGCAGTGCTCCCAGACTAGCGGGGACAGAAGAGACCCAGTACTTC
v_gene: TRBV5-1; j_gene: TRBJ2-1; abundance: many; d_gene: TRBD2; CDR3aa: CASSSHLAVTYNEQFF; CDR3nt: TGCGCCAGCAGCTCCCACCTAGCGGTTACCTACAATGAGCAGTTCTTC
v_gene: TRBV29-1; j_gene: TRBJ2-1; abundance: -; d_gene: TRBD2; CDR3aa: CSVRHSTLAGEQFF; CDR3nt: TGCAGCGTACGCCATTCTACTTTAGCGGGGGAGCAGTTCTTC
v_gene: TRBV12-3/TRBV12-4; j_gene: TRBJ2-1; abundance: many; d_gene: -; CDR3aa: CASRLNEQFF; CDR3nt: TGTGCCAGCAGATTGAATGAGCAGTTCTTC
v_gene: TRBV28; j_gene: TRBJ2-4; abundance: few; d_gene: TRBD2; CDR3aa: CASSPPGGRTKNIQYF; CDR3nt: TGTGCCAGCAGTCCCCCGGGGGGTAGGACCAAAAACATTCAGTACTTC
v_gene: TRBV4-1; j_gene: TRBJ2-3; abundance: few; d_gene: TRBD2; CDR3aa: CASSQAPTSGSTDTQYF; CDR3nt: TGCGCCAGCAGCCAAGCCCCAACTAGCGGGAGCACAGATACGCAGTATTTT
v_gene: TRBV12-3/TRBV12-4; j_gene: TRBJ1-5; abundance: few; d_gene: TRBD1; CDR3aa: CASSSDRGGHQPQHF; CDR3nt: TGTGCCAGCAGTTCCGACAGGGGAGGTCATCAGCCCCAGCATTTT
v_gene: TRBV20-1; j_gene: TRBJ2-2; abundance: -; d_gene: TRBD2; CDR3aa: CSARDLGRLAGSTGELFF; CDR3nt: TGCAGTGCTAGAGATCTCGGGCGACTAGCGGGTTCCACCGGGGAGCTGTTTTTT
v_gene: TRBV15; j_gene: TRBJ2-7; abundance: -; d_gene: -; CDR3aa: CATSILGGGLEQYF; CDR3nt: TGTGCCACCAGCATTCTAGGTGGGGGGCTCGAGCAGTACTTC
v_gene: TRBV6-4; j_gene: TRBJ2-1; abundance: -; d_gene: TRBD2; CDR3aa: CASSLEASGLNEQFF; CDR3nt: TGTGCCAGCAGTCTGGAAGCTAGCGGGCTAAATGAGCAGTTCTTC
v_gene: TRBV5-1; j_gene: TRBJ1-2; abundance: few; d_gene: TRBD1; CDR3aa: CASPKTGGEGNYGYTF; CDR3nt: TGCGCCAGCCCCAAGACAGGGGGCGAGGGTAACTATGGCTACACCTTC
v_gene: TRBV5-1; j_gene: TRBJ2-7; abundance: few; d_gene: TRBD2; CDR3aa: CASSLVGLAGDYPILYF; CDR3nt: TGCGCCAGCAGCCTGGTGGGACTAGCGGGTGACTACCCAATCCTGTACTTC
v_gene: TRBV5-1; j_gene: TRBJ2-1; abundance: -; d_gene: TRBD1; CDR3aa: CASRNQGDSYNEQFF; CDR3nt: TGCGCCAGCAGAAACCAGGGGGACTCCTACAATGAGCAGTTCTTC
v_gene: TRBV18; j_gene: TRBJ1-1; abundance: few; d_gene: -; CDR3aa: CASSPSGGVTPEAFF; CDR3nt: TGTGCCAGCTCACCTTCGGGGGGGGTAACCCCTGAAGCTTTCTTT
v_gene: TRBV20-1; j_gene: TRBJ2-1; abundance: many; d_gene: -; CDR3aa: CSARDMRGEDNEQFF; CDR3nt: TGCAGTGCTAGAGATATGCGAGGGGAGGACAATGAGCAGTTCTTC
v_gene: TRBV5-1; j_gene: TRBJ2-5; abundance: -; d_gene: TRBD2; CDR3aa: CASSWGLAGHQETQYF; CDR3nt: TGCGCCAGCAGCTGGGGACTAGCGGGGCACCAAGAGACCCAGTACTTC
v_gene: TRBV5-1; j_gene: TRBJ2-2; abundance: many; d_gene: -; CDR3aa: CASSAYRELFF; CDR3nt: TGCGCCAGCAGCGCCTACCGGGAGCTGTTTTTT
v_gene: TRBV5-6; j_gene: TRBJ1-5; abundance: many; d_gene: -; CDR3aa: CASSTGPVVGFNQPQHF; CDR3nt: TGTGCCAGCAGCACCGGGCCGGTAGTAGGGTTCAATCAGCCCCAGCATTTT
v_gene: TRBV14; j_gene: TRBJ2-7; abundance: few; d_gene: -; CDR3aa: CASSQDQGINYEQYF; CDR3nt: TGTGCCAGCAGCCAAGATCAGGGGATAAACTACGAGCAGTACTTC
v_gene: TRBV12-3/TRBV12-4; j_gene: TRBJ2-7; abundance: -; d_gene: -; CDR3aa: CGSSLLQGFSYEQYF; CDR3nt: TGTGGCAGCAGTCTTCTACAGGGATTTTCCTACGAGCAGTACTTC
v_gene: TRBV11-1; j_gene: TRBJ2-1; abundance: -; d_gene: TRBD2; CDR3aa: CASSATAGTSGTDNEQFF; CDR3nt: TGTGCCAGCAGCGCCACGGCCGGGACTAGCGGGACTGACAATGAGCAGTTCTTC
v_gene: TRBV12-3/TRBV12-4; j_gene: TRBJ2-3; abundance: few; d_gene: TRBD2; CDR3aa: CASSLRGRSDTQYF; CDR3nt: TGTGCCAGCAGCTTACGCGGGAGGTCGGATACGCAGTATTTT
v_gene: TRBV7-6; j_gene: TRBJ2-7; abundance: few; d_gene: -; CDR3aa: CASSPAARGSEQYF; CDR3nt: TGTGCCAGCAGCCCCGCGGCGAGGGGCTCCGAGCAGTACTTC
v_gene: TRBV7-9; j_gene: TRBJ2-5; abundance: -; d_gene: -; CDR3aa: CASSLLAGTETQYF; CDR3nt: TGTGCCAGCAGCTTACTCGCGGGTACAGAGACCCAGTACTTC
v_gene: TRBV5-1; j_gene: TRBJ2-3; abundance: -; d_gene: TRBD2; CDR3aa: CASSLGLASFDTQYF; CDR3nt: TGCGCCAGCAGCTTGGGACTAGCGAGTTTCGATACGCAGTATTTT
v_gene: TRBV4-2; j_gene: TRBJ2-5; abundance: few; d_gene: -; CDR3aa: CASSQEPVRRGSQETQYF; CDR3nt: TGTGCCAGCAGCCAAGAACCGGTGAGGCGGGGTTCACAAGAGACCCAGTACTTC
v_gene: TRBV20-1; j_gene: TRBJ1-1; abundance: many; d_gene: -; CDR3aa: CSARDARGDTEAFF; CDR3nt: TGCAGTGCTAGAGATGCTAGGGGGGACACTGAAGCTTTCTTT
v_gene: TRBV12-3/TRBV12-4; j_gene: TRBJ2-1; abundance: few; d_gene: -; CDR3aa: CASTPAPRSYNEQFF; CDR3nt: TGTGCCAGCACCCCGGCCCCTCGGTCCTACAATGAGCAGTTCTTC
v_gene: TRBV5-1; j_gene: TRBJ2-7; abundance: many; d_gene: TRBD1; CDR3aa: CASSLAGGTGMTYEQYF; CDR3nt: TGCGCCAGCAGCTTGGCCGGGGGGACAGGGATGACCTACGAGCAGTACTTC
v_gene: TRBV20-1; j_gene: TRBJ2-5; abundance: -; d_gene: -; CDR3aa: CSTTTVVWETQYF; CDR3nt: TGCAGTACTACCACAGTGGTTTGGGAGACCCAGTACTTC
v_gene: TRBV7-9; j_gene: TRBJ2-3; abundance: -; d_gene: TRBD2; CDR3aa: CASSRGRTSGLDQTQYF; CDR3nt: TGTGCCAGCAGCCGAGGAAGGACTAGCGGGCTCGACCAAACGCAGTATTTT
v_gene: TRBV29-1; j_gene: TRBJ2-3; abundance: many; d_gene: TRBD2; CDR3aa: CSVASGVGDTQYF; CDR3nt: TGCAGCGTCGCTAGCGGGGTGGGAGATACGCAGTATTTT
v_gene: TRBV20-1; j_gene: TRBJ2-7; abundance: many; d_gene: TRBD1; CDR3aa: CSASLSNRGYEQYF; CDR3nt: TGCAGTGCTAGTCTAAGCAACAGGGGCTACGAGCAGTACTTC
v_gene: TRBV20-1; j_gene: TRBJ2-5; abundance: many; d_gene: -; CDR3aa: CSASGLAGQTQYF; CDR3nt: TGCAGTGCTAGTGGCCTAGCAGGACAGACCCAGTACTTC
v_gene: TRBV20-1; j_gene: TRBJ2-7; abundance: -; d_gene: -; CDR3aa: CSARNRRTYEQYF; CDR3nt: TGCAGTGCCAGAAACAGGAGAACCTACGAGCAGTACTTC
v_gene: TRBV6-5; j_gene: TRBJ2-7; abundance: many; d_gene: TRBD2; CDR3aa: CASSYSISSGSYEQYF; CDR3nt: TGTGCCAGCAGTTACTCGATATCTAGCGGGAGTTACGAGCAGTACTTC
v_gene: TRBV5-1; j_gene: TRBJ2-1; abundance: many; d_gene: -; CDR3aa: CASSVGPLYNEQFF; CDR3nt: TGCGCCAGCAGCGTGGGTCCTTTGTACAATGAGCAGTTCTTC
v_gene: TRBV30; j_gene: TRBJ1-4; abundance: few; d_gene: -; CDR3aa: CAWAGDIREKLFF; CDR3nt: TGTGCCTGGGCCGGGGACATTCGTGAAAAACTGTTTTTT
v_gene: TRBV7-2; j_gene: TRBJ2-7; abundance: many; d_gene: -; CDR3aa: CASSIRDQAYEQYF; CDR3nt: TGTGCCAGCAGCATCCGGGACCAAGCCTACGAGCAGTACTTC
v_gene: TRBV4-2; j_gene: TRBJ1-1; abundance: few; d_gene: -; CDR3aa: CASSQAVNTEAFF; CDR3nt: TGTGCCAGCAGCCAAGCGGTGAACACTGAAGCTTTCTTT
v_gene: TRBV7-2; j_gene: TRBJ1-2; abundance: -; d_gene: -; CDR3aa: CASSPGVLGDGYTF; CDR3nt: TGTGCCAGCAGTCCCGGGGTGTTGGGGGATGGCTACACCTTC
v_gene: TRBV18; j_gene: TRBJ2-3; abundance: -; d_gene: TRBD2; CDR3aa: CASSPQTRGADTQYF; CDR3nt: TGTGCCAGCTCACCACAGACTCGGGGGGCAGATACGCAGTATTTT
v_gene: TRBV29-1; j_gene: TRBJ2-1; abundance: many; d_gene: TRBD2; CDR3aa: CSVESPLAGEDEQFF; CDR3nt: TGCAGCGTTGAATCCCCCCTAGCGGGAGAGGACGAGCAGTTCTTC
v_gene: TRBV10-3; j_gene: TRBJ2-2; abundance: once; d_gene: TRBD2; CDR3aa: CAALAGTNTGELFF; CDR3nt: TGTGCCGCTTTAGCGGGGACGAACACCGGGGAGCTGTTTTTT
v_gene: TRBV27; j_gene: TRBJ1-1; abundance: many; d_gene: -; CDR3aa: CASSFRAGGNTEAFF; CDR3nt: TGTGCCAGCAGTTTTCGGGCTGGTGGGAACACTGAAGCTTTCTTT
v_gene: TRBV7-9; j_gene: TRBJ2-3; abundance: many; d_gene: -; CDR3aa: CASSFVSEPGTDTQYF; CDR3nt: TGTGCCAGCAGCTTCGTGAGTGAGCCAGGCACAGATACGCAGTATTTT